Below, 21 T cell receptor beta chains from the same sample are listed, as sequenced in a study of T cells in women clearing cervical HPV infection. TCRdb's copy holds only in-frame clones and misses some; the assay was immunoSEQ multiplex PCR. Listed are 20,000 to 25,000 clones; around a tenth falls within the top ten. The sample comprised blood buffy coat. These receptors originate from a woman aged 18 to 69 with a cervical HPV16 infection that either progressed to CIN3+ or cleared (not recorded which).

In the case of this clone: The read gets to within 3 residues of the CDR3 end, and the germline J gene fills in the rest. The chain uses TRBV5-1 and TRBJ2-1; 9 bases line up with TRBD2. There are 15 residues in the CDR3. Trimming removed 4 bases from V and 9 bases from J; junction bases left unmatched: 11. From germline, CDR1 is SGHRS and CDR2 YFSETQ. CDR3 DNA (partial): TGCGCCAGCAGCCATGGGACTAGCCGCGCCGTTGAG. As protein: CASSHGTSRAVE. The CDR3 reads in full as CASSHGTSRAVEQFF.

CDR3 loop: CASSKKLSNSYEQYF. The covered CDR3 bases are TGTGCCAGCAGCAAGAAGCTTAGCAATTCCTACGAG. The chain combines TRBV5-4 with TRBJ2-7; D call uncertain. The observed sequence ends 3 residues before the CDR3 terminus, with the missing tail filled in from the germline J gene. V lost 4 bases and J 1 base, leaving 15 bases between the germline ends. CDR3 length equals 15 residues. Germline V gene sequence: CDR1 SGHNT, CDR2 YYREEE (reference sequence).

Concerning this clone itself: Coverage ceases 3 residues before the CDR3 finishes, and the germline J gene fills in the end. V and J are TRBV20-1 and TRBJ1-5; maybe TRBD1 (5 bases). Trimming removed 0 bases from V and 0 bases from J, with 15 bases in between. The CDR3 has 17 residues. From germline, CDR1 is DFQATT and CDR2 SNEGSKA (reference sequence). CDR3 bases read: TGCAGTGCTAGAGATAGGGGAGGCTTTTATAGCAATCAGCCC. This encodes CSARDRGGFYSNQP. The whole CDR3 reads CSARDRGGFYSNQPQHF.

Points on this clone: The read gets to within 3 residues of the CDR3 end, and the germline J gene fills in the rest. The chain joins TRBV29-1 to TRBJ2-1; D remains ambiguous. The V end was cut by 5 bases, the J end by 2 bases, with 16 bases between. The CDR3 is 15 residues long. Germline CDR1 and CDR2: SQVTM and ANQGSEA. The CDR3 is CSVKVGADTYNEQFF. The sequenced CDR3 bases are TGCAGCGTTAAAGTCGGTGCCGATACCTACAATGAG.

About this clone itself: The CDR3 extends 3 residues past the end of the read, so its final part is completed from the germline J gene. The chain uses TRBV19 and TRBJ2-5; D uncertain. CDR1 LNHDA and CDR2 SQIVND come from the germline V gene (reference sequence). V shed 1 base and J shed 3 bases, with 9 bases lying between them. This CDR3 is built from 14 residues. CDR3 sequence: CASSIGPQEETQYF. The CDR3 DNA, read in part, is TGTGCCAGTAGTATAGGTCCGCAGGAAGAGACC.

Notes on this clone: The DNA ends 3 residues before the CDR3 does, and the rest of the CDR3 is filled in from the germline J gene. V usage is TRBV5-6 and J usage is TRBJ2-5; tentatively, D is TRBD1 (5 bases). V was clipped by 4 bases and J by 2 bases, with 9 bases between them. The CDR3 has 13 amino acids. Germline CDR1 reads SGHDT; CDR2 reads YYEEEE. The sequenced part of the CDR3 DNA is TGTGCCAGCAGCATAGACAGACAAGAGACC. Encoded protein: CASSIDRQET. From start to end, the CDR3 is CASSIDRQETQYF.

As concerns this clone: The read terminates 3 residues before the CDR3 end, so the remaining end is supplied by the germline J gene. The V call is TRBV7-9, the J call TRBJ2-1, with TRBD2 matching 8 bases. V was pared by 5 bases and J by 2 bases, with 5 bases of the junction left unmatched. Germline-derived CDR1 and CDR2 are SEHNR and FQNEAQ (reference sequence). CDR3 length equals 15 residues. The CDR3 is CASSPGGGAYNEQFF. CDR3 DNA (partial): TGTGCCAGCAGCCCGGGGGGGGGTGCCTACAATGAG.

Concerning this clone itself: The read ends 3 residues early relative to the CDR3; the germline J gene fills the gap. The rearrangement uses TRBV6-2 or TRBV6-3 and TRBJ1-1; D possibly corresponds to TRBD1 (6 bases). CDR1 and CDR2 (germline): MNHEY, SVGEGT. V lost 1 base and J lost 4, with 10 bases in between. This CDR3 contains 14 residues. CDR3 bases read: TGTGCCAGCAGTTACTGGGGGGGCCGCACTGAA. Its translation is CASSYWGGRTE. In full, the CDR3 reads CASSYWGGRTEAFF.

Details on this clone: The read comes to an end 3 residues before the CDR3 does, leaving the germline J gene to fill in the end. J is TRBJ1-2 and V is TRBV5-6, with 9 nucleotides matching TRBD1. The CDR3 spans 14 residues. The germline V gene encodes CDR1 SGHDT and CDR2 YYEEEE. This CDR3 is CASSPGTGTRGYTF. The DNA read from the CDR3 is TGTGCCAGCAGCCCCGGGACAGGGACTCGCGGC.

The CDR3 bases that were read are TGTGCCAGCAGCTTAGCGGAGGGCCGGAACACTGAA. It translates to CASSLAEGRNTE. The full CDR3 reads CASSLAEGRNTEAFF. The J gene is TRBJ1-1, the V gene TRBV7-9; D is unclear. The CDR3 extends 3 residues past the end of the read, so its final part is completed from the germline J gene. Germline lookup yields CDR1 SEHNR and CDR2 FQNEAQ (reference sequence). The CDR3 spans 15 residues. V was shortened by 0 bases and J by 1 base, with 9 bases between the two germline ends.

Turning to this clone: The CDR3 end is not reached by the read, which stops 3 residues before it; the germline J gene fills it in. The rearrangement joins TRBV6-1 to TRBJ2-7, with 7 bases aligning to TRBD1. Germline assignment: CDR1 MNHNS and CDR2 SASEGT. V trimming: 4 bases; J trimming: 6 bases; junction bases outside the gene matches: 9. The CDR3 has 14 amino acids. The CDR3 bases that were read are TGTGCCAGCAGTGCCGGATGGGACAGAGCCGAG. Its translation is CASSAGWDRAE. The entire CDR3 reads CASSAGWDRAEQYF.

With regard to this clone: A junction end diverges from the germline sequence, so it may reflect a read error. Read coverage stops 3 residues before the CDR3 terminus; the germline J gene supplies the remainder. This chain connects TRBV4-2 to TRBJ1-6, with D perhaps matching TRBD1 (5 bases). This CDR3 spans 18 amino acids. In germline, CDR1 is LGHNA, CDR2 YNFKEQ. The covered CDR3 bases are TGCGCCAGCAGCCAAGACACCAGGGTGGGAGGCTATAATTCACCC. Translating gives CASSQDTRVGGYNSP. The entire CDR3 protein reads CASSQDTRVGGYNSPLHF.

Worth noting for this clone: Read data end 3 residues before the CDR3 end; the end is taken from the germline J gene. J is TRBJ2-7 and V is TRBV7-2; perhaps TRBD2 as D (5 bases). Germline V CDR1 and CDR2: SGHTA, FQGNSA. This CDR3 spans 14 amino acids. The V and J ends lost 5 bases and 5 bases respectively, with 16 bases between them. Partial CDR3 DNA: TGTGCCAGCAGCCACTCTAGCCTCGCCGACGAG. The encoded protein is CASSHSSLADE. From start to end, the CDR3 is CASSHSSLADEQYF.

About this clone: Read sequence stops 3 residues before the CDR3 end, and the germline J gene provides the missing end. This chain connects TRBV2 to TRBJ2-5; 12 nucleotides line up with TRBD2. Germline CDR1 SNHLY, CDR2 FYNNEI. Trimming removed 1 base from V and 5 bases from J; junction bases left unmatched: 2. This CDR3 region has 15 residues. CDR3 bases read: TGTGCCAGCAGTGAAGACGGGACTAGCGGGGAGACC. Its translation: CASSEDGTSGET. The complete CDR3 sequence is CASSEDGTSGETQYF.

With respect to this clone: The read ends 3 residues early relative to the CDR3; the germline J gene fills the gap. This chain uses TRBV5-8 with TRBJ1-2; unclear D gene. The ends were cut back, 4 bases at V and 6 bases at J, with 10 bases in the middle. The CDR3 is 12 amino acids. From germline, CDR1 is SGHTS and CDR2 YDEGEE. The DNA read from the CDR3 is TGTGCCAGCAGCCCTAATTTGGATGGC. Translated: CASSPNLDG. The complete CDR3 protein is CASSPNLDGYTF.

On this clone: The read ends 3 residues before the CDR3 terminus; that terminus is restored from the germline J gene. V is TRBV6-1 and J is TRBJ1-1, with 8 nucleotides matching TRBD1. V dropped 4 bases and J dropped 0; count of bases not matched to a gene: 7. The CDR3 length is 16 residues. The germline V gene has CDR1 MNHNS and CDR2 SASEGT. CDR3 bases read: TGTGCCAGCAGTGGGACAGGGAAATTAATGAACACTGAA. It translates to CASSGTGKLMNTE. The complete CDR3 protein is CASSGTGKLMNTEAFF.

A remark on this clone: The CDR3 end lies 3 residues beyond the end of the read and is filled in from the germline J gene. This chain uses TRBV12-3 or TRBV12-4 with TRBJ2-1; 10 bases map to TRBD2. With 2 bases clipped from V and 8 bases from J, the junction kept 12 bases outside the gene matches. There are 17 residues in the CDR3. CDR3 bases read: TGTGCCAGCAGTTTAAGTGCCAGCGGGGGGGCCTTAGATGAG. Its protein is CASSLSASGGALDE. The whole CDR3 protein is CASSLSASGGALDEQFF.

To note about this clone: The read stops 3 residues short of the end of the CDR3; the missing end is completed from the germline J gene. The J gene is TRBJ1-1, the V gene TRBV19, with D possibly TRBD1 on 5 matching bases. Trimming took off 7 bases at V and 0 bases at J, with 12 bases between the two ends. The CDR3 covers 14 residues. Germline V lookup: CDR1 LNHDA, CDR2 SQIVND (reference sequence). CDR3 protein: CASKGSTMNTEAFF. CDR3 bases read: TGTGCCAGTAAGGGGTCAACCATGAACACTGAA.

As for this clone: Sequencing ends 3 residues short of the CDR3 end; the germline J gene provides the rest. The chain has TRBV19 and TRBJ2-2; 8 bases match TRBD1. CDR3 size: 14 residues. With V trimmed by 6 bases and J by 4 bases, 4 bases remained unmatched. CDR1 is LNHDA, CDR2 SQIVND, per germline (reference sequence). The CDR3 loop reads CASRPDRATGELFF. The covered CDR3 bases are TGTGCCAGTAGGCCGGACAGGGCCACCGGGGAG.

Of note for this clone: From the germline J gene comes the end of the CDR3, since the read stops 3 residues before it. The chain links TRBV13 to TRBJ1-3, with 8 nucleotides matching TRBD1. V dropped 2 bases and J dropped 4; count of bases not matched to a gene: 7. Germline V gene data show CDR1 as PRHDT and CDR2 as FYEKMQ (reference sequence). This CDR3 is built from 16 residues. The covered CDR3 bases are TGTGCCAGCAGCTTACGACAGGGGTACGGAGGAAACACC. Translated: CASSLRQGYGGNT. The whole CDR3 protein is CASSLRQGYGGNTIYF.

As concerns this clone: The CDR3 is cut off 3 residues early in the read; its end comes from the germline J gene. The chain uses TRBV5-1 and TRBJ2-3, with a tentative D call TRBD2 (5 bases). Trimming stripped 0 bases from V and 0 bases from J, with 8 bases between. The germline CDR1 and CDR2 sequences are SGHRS and YFSETQ. This CDR3 has 15 residues. CDR3 loop: CASSLVRTSTDTQYF. The DNA read from the CDR3 is TGCGCCAGCAGCTTGGTTAGGACTAGCACAGATACG.